This TCR beta chain was captured by sequencing in a study of regulatory T cells in long-lasting Graves disease. Study-wide background: Under 3 months of antithyroid drugs had been taken by newly diagnosed Graves' patients.

Germline trimming cut 3 bases from V and 1 base from J; bases unmatched to any gene: 5. Germline CDR1 is MGHRA and CDR2 is YSYEKL. The CDR3 is made up of 15 amino acids. Study results and limitations: Persistent Graves' cases showed lower TCR diversity than newly diagnosed cases. Limited samples may have lowered accuracy.

This clonotype has ten or more counts. Its cognate antigen is unknown. The time point was: newly diagnosed GD, antithyroid drugs for less than 3 months. Making the TCR library involved RNA that had been extracted from PBMCs. HTBI primers from iRepertoire and Arm-PCR of CDR3 regions yielded the TCR beta libraries. TCRdb reprocessed the multiplex PCR reads via MiXCR and lists one record per CDR3 protein. The sample shows hundreds of thousands of distinct CDR3 sequences, about a sixth of them seen only once. These data were likewise used in another study, on T cells in Graves' hyperthyroidism and ophthalmopathy.

Sample: peripheral blood mononuclear cells (PBMCs), taken at new diagnosis, from a patient treated with antithyroid drugs. The receptor comes from a woman aged 25 to 39 with Graves disease. V usage is TRBV4-1 and J usage is TRBJ1-1, with 7 bases that match TRBD1. CDR3 sequence reads: CASSHTRTGNTEAFF. CDR3 DNA: TGCGCCAGCAGCCACACGCGGACAGGGAACACTGAAGCTTTCTTT.